The 30 T cell receptor beta chains reported below all come from one sample, sequenced in a study of blood T cells in healthy people across ages. A J-beta primer mix and a sample-barcoded 5' primer were used in a second PCR of about 7 to 12 cycles. TCRdb redid the calling of the 5' RACE reads with MiXCR, one entry per CDR3 protein. The sample includes approximately 1.5 million distinct CDR3 sequences, roughly 43% of them seen just once. Sequenced sample: blood. The receptors stem from a woman aged 18 to 35 in good health.

The count of this clonotype is one. This chain uses TRBV20-1 with TRBJ1-2; tentative D call: TRBD1 (5 bases). This CDR3 has 20 amino acids. V dropped 1 base and J dropped 2 bases, with 29 bases sitting between them. Germline CDR1 reads DFQATT; CDR2 reads SNEGSKA (reference sequence). CDR3 sequence (DNA): TGCAGTGCTAGAGTCCTCCCCCCACTCGGACGCAGGGCGGAGAACTATGGCTACACCTTC. This encodes CSARVLPPLGRRAENYGYTF.

This chain links TRBV18 with TRBJ2-3; D possibly corresponds to TRBD2 (6 bases). With 1 base removed from V and 5 bases from J, the gap between germline ends came to 10 bases. CDR1 KGHSH and CDR2 LQKENI come from the germline V gene. The CDR3 covers 14 residues. CDR3 nucleotide sequence: TGTGCCAGCTCACCACGGGACTTAAGAGATACGCAGTATTTT. Amino acids: CASSPRDLRDTQYF.

This rearrangement joins TRBV7-9 to TRBJ2-5; no definite D call. V lost 4 bases to trimming and J lost 3 bases, with 6 bases between them. The CDR3 spans 12 residues. Per germline, CDR1 SEHNR and CDR2 FQNEAQ (reference sequence). Written as DNA, the CDR3 is TGTGCCAGCAGCTCCCAAAAAGAGACCCAGTACTTC. Translating it yields CASSSQKETQYF.

This clonotype has a handful of counts. The CDR3, as DNA: TGTGCCATCAACGGGGGCCGCGGCACCGGGGAGCTGTTTTTT. Protein product: CAINGGRGTGELFF. This chain links TRBV10-3 with TRBJ2-2; D tentatively fits TRBD1 or TRBD2 (6 bases each). V gave up 7 bases and J gave up 4 bases, with 13 bases separating them. Germline CDR1 is ENHRY and CDR2 is SYGVKD. The CDR3 has 14 amino acids.

This chain joins TRBV5-1 and TRBJ2-1; D is undetermined. Looked up from germline, CDR1 is SGHRS and CDR2 is YFSETQ. CDR3 length equals 15 residues. With 5 bases removed from V and 0 bases from J, the gap between germline ends came to 12 bases. Here the CDR3 DNA reads TGCGCCAGCAGGCCTGACTCCAGCTCCTACAATGAGCAGTTCTTC. This gives the protein CASRPDSSSYNEQFF. Looking up the rest from reference TRBV5-1 and TRBJ2-1 gives the full variable domain: KAGVTQTPRYLIKTRGQQVTLSCSPISGHRSVSWYQQTPGQGLQFLFEYFSETQRNKGNFPGRFSGRQFSNSRSEMNVSTLELGDSALYLCASRPDSSSYNEQFFGPGTRLTVL.

This clonotype was found a few times. V gene TRBV20-1 combines with J gene TRBJ1-5; D is unclear. V gave up 1 base and J gave up 0 bases, with 10 bases separating them. CDR1 and CDR2 from the germline V gene are DFQATT and SNEGSKA (reference sequence). The CDR3 runs 15 residues. The DNA of the CDR3 is TGCAGTGCTAGAGCGCGGGCGGGTAGCAATCAGCCCCAGCATTTT. Its translation: CSARARAGSNQPQHF.

The chain carries TRBV6-4 and TRBJ1-1, with a tentative D call TRBD1 (5 bases). Trimming pared 2 bases from V and 4 bases from J, leaving 11 bases between. The CDR3 spans 14 residues. CDR1 is MRHNA, CDR2 SNTAGT, per germline. CDR3 region: CASSDGALGTEAFF. The CDR3 region has the DNA TGTGCCAGCAGTGACGGGGCGTTGGGCACTGAAGCTTTCTTT.

This clonotype was seen many times. This chain connects TRBV12-3 or TRBV12-4 to TRBJ2-1; possibly TRBD1 for D (5 bases). The V and J ends lost 5 bases and 9 bases respectively, with 8 bases between them. This CDR3 comprises 11 residues. CDR3 amino acids: CASSVGVEQFF. The CDR3 DNA follows: TGTGCCAGCAGTGTAGGGGTTGAGCAGTTCTTC.

The chain joins TRBV15 to TRBJ2-3; D might be TRBD2 (5 bases). The V and J ends lost 6 bases and 2 bases respectively, with 18 bases between them. The CDR3 totals 16 residues. CDR1 and CDR2 (germline): LNHNV, YYDKDF (reference sequence). The CDR3 loop reads CATRHPEAPYTDTQYF. In DNA, the CDR3 is TGTGCCACCAGACACCCGGAGGCACCCTACACAGATACGCAGTATTTT.

The chain has TRBV5-1 and TRBJ1-1, with a tentative D call TRBD1 (6 bases). Germline values: CDR1 SGHRS, CDR2 YFSETQ. Between the trimmed V and J ends, which lost 2 bases and 5 bases, there was a span of 7 bases. This CDR3 contains 12 residues. The chain's CDR3 is CASSFDRTEAFF. The CDR3 bases are TGCGCCAGCAGCTTTGACAGGACTGAAGCTTTCTTT.

J is TRBJ2-1 and V is TRBV7-9; 10 bases are a match to TRBD1. This CDR3 is built from 17 residues. Unmatched junction bases numbered 11, after V lost 3 bases and J lost 6 bases. CDR1 and CDR2 (germline): SEHNR, FQNEAQ (reference sequence). In nucleotides, the CDR3 is TGTGCCAGCAGCTTCAGGGGGACAGGGGCGATGGGCAATGAGCAGTTCTTC. Translation: CASSFRGTGAMGNEQFF.

In its sample, this clonotype was seen a few times. The J gene is TRBJ1-5, the V gene TRBV7-2; D uncertain. The germline V gene has CDR1 SGHTA and CDR2 FQGNSA. This CDR3 has 13 amino acids. The germline V and J ends were trimmed by 5 bases and 6 bases, with 11 bases remaining between them. In DNA form, the CDR3 reads TGTGCCAGCAGCGTATGGTCGGGTCAGCCCCAGCATTTT. Translating it yields CASSVWSGQPQHF.

This clonotype was counted a few times. The V and J genes are TRBV28 and TRBJ2-3, with 11 bases lining up with TRBD2. The CDR3 runs to 15 residues. Germline loops: CDR1 MDHEN, CDR2 SYDVKM. J gave up 5 bases and V 7 bases, and 8 bases lay outside the gene matches. The CDR3 DNA follows: TGTGCCAGCAACGGGGGGCTAGCGGGGGGAGATACGCAGTATTTT. It codes for CASNGGLAGGDTQYF. The whole variable domain, filled in from reference TRBV28 and TRBJ2-3, reads DVKVTQSSRYLVKRTGEKVFLECVQDMDHENMFWYRQDPGLGLRLIYFSYDVKMKEKGDIPEGYSVSREKKERFSLILESASTNQTSMYLCASNGGLAGGDTQYFGPGTRLTVL.

The CDR3 region is CASSELRARKETQYF. In nucleotides, the CDR3 is TGTGCCAGCAGTGAGCTTAGGGCCAGGAAGGAGACCCAGTACTTC. The chain combines TRBV25-1 with TRBJ2-5; D remains unclear. This CDR3 is built from 15 residues. From germline, CDR1 is MGHDK and CDR2 SYGVNS. The V end was cut by 3 bases, the J end by 5 bases, with 16 bases between.

The chain is built from TRBV29-1 and TRBJ1-2; a possible D gene is TRBD1 (5 bases). The CDR3 consists of 13 residues. The germline V gene has CDR1 SQVTM and CDR2 ANQGSEA. V lost 4 bases and J lost 1, with 10 bases in between. The CDR3 DNA follows: TGCAGCGTTGGGGGGGTCCATAACTATGGCTACACCTTC. Translation gives CSVGGVHNYGYTF.

V is TRBV27 and J is TRBJ1-2; D is perhaps TRBD1 (5 bases). The CDR3 runs to 14 residues. CDR1 MNHEY and CDR2 SMNVEV come from the germline V gene (reference sequence). V was trimmed by 3 bases and J by 7 bases, leaving 15 bases between them. CDR3 protein: CASSFMTGAAGYTF. The CDR3 nucleotides read TGTGCCAGCAGTTTCATGACTGGGGCAGCTGGCTACACCTTC.

For this clonotype: Compared with germline, one end of the junction differs, possibly owing to a read error. The rearrangement joins TRBV5-1 to TRBJ2-5; 10 bases map to TRBD1. The length of the CDR3 is 15 residues. The germline CDR1 and CDR2 sequences are SGHRS and YFSETQ. As DNA, the CDR3 is TGCGCCGGCAGCCTATGGACAGGGGGTAGGGAGACCCAGTACTTC. Protein product: CAGSLWTGGRETQYF.

This clonotype has more than one count but fewer than ten. The chain has TRBV29-1 and TRBJ2-3; 8 nucleotides line up with TRBD1. With 6 bases clipped from V and 3 bases from J, the junction kept 5 bases outside the gene matches. This CDR3 contains 13 residues. Germline values: CDR1 SQVTM, CDR2 ANQGSEA. The CDR3 region is CSVSRGRTDTQYF. The CDR3 nucleotides read TGCAGCGTAAGCAGGGGGCGAACAGATACGCAGTATTTT.

This chain joins TRBV6-6 and TRBJ2-7, with a possible D match to TRBD2 (5 bases). Germline CDR1 and CDR2: MNHNY and SVGAGI (reference sequence). V lost 3 bases and J lost 5, with 11 bases in between. The CDR3 has 13 residues. CDR3 residues: CASSYPKGDEQYF. The CDR3 nucleotides read TGTGCCAGCAGTTATCCGAAGGGAGACGAGCAGTACTTC.

This clonotype was picked up a small number of times. V is TRBV4-3 and J is TRBJ2-1; no reliable D call. This CDR3 is built from 13 residues. Trimming removed 0 bases from V and 9 bases from J, with 9 bases in between. CDR1 LGHNA and CDR2 YSLEER come from the germline V gene. The CDR3 nucleotides read TGCGCCAGCAGCCAAGAAAGCGTGGCTGAGCAGTTCTTC. Protein product: CASSQESVAEQFF.

The genes are TRBV20-1 and TRBJ1-1; TRBD1 aligns across 10 bases. CDR3 length: 14 residues. Germline loops: CDR1 DFQATT, CDR2 SNEGSKA (reference sequence). J gave up 2 bases and V 6 bases, and 6 bases lay outside the gene matches. CDR3 bases: TGCAGTGCGCCCGGGACAGGGGATAACACTGAAGCTTTCTTT. Amino acid sequence: CSAPGTGDNTEAFF.

The genes are TRBV19 and TRBJ2-7, with D perhaps matching TRBD2 (5 bases). CDR1 is LNHDA and CDR2 is SQIVND in the germline V gene (reference sequence). V lost 1 base and J 3 bases, leaving 10 bases between the germline ends. The CDR3 contains 14 residues. CDR3 sequence reads: CASSIGGGNYEQYF. For the CDR3, the DNA is TGTGCCAGTAGTATAGGTGGAGGTAACTACGAGCAGTACTTC.

This clonotype was found a few times. The chain carries TRBV4-3 and TRBJ2-5, with 7 positions matching TRBD1. Germline CDR1 and CDR2: LGHNA and YSLEER. J gave up 11 bases and V 0 bases, and 15 bases lay outside the gene matches. The CDR3 has 16 amino acids. CDR3 sequence (DNA): TGCGCCAGCAGCCAAGAAGGGACAGAGATCTACAATGAGCAGTACTTC. Translating gives CASSQEGTEIYNEQYF.

This clonotype was picked up a small number of times. The chain employs TRBV10-3 and TRBJ2-5; 14 nucleotides agree with TRBD2. CDR1 is ENHRY and CDR2 is SYGVKD in the germline V gene. The length of the CDR3 is 18 residues. Trimming at V came to 2 bases and at J to 2 bases, leaving 7 bases not matched to a gene. DNA for the CDR3: TGTGCCATCAGTGAGGGGACTAGCGGGAGCAGAGCACAAGAGACCCAGTACTTC. Its protein product is CAISEGTSGSRAQETQYF.

CDR3 DNA sequence: TGTGCCAGCAGCTTAGCGGGGGGTCAATACAATGAGCAGTACTTC. This gives the protein CASSLAGGQYNEQYF. This chain joins TRBV7-2 and TRBJ2-1; D may be TRBD2 (6 bases). The last part of the DNA fits TRBJ2-7 better; the J call may be wrong. Germline V gene lookup returns CDR1 SGHTA and CDR2 FQGNSA. There are 15 residues in the CDR3.

DNA of the CDR3: TGTGCCAGCCGGATTAGCGGGGGGAACTACAATGAGCAGTTCTTC. This sequence encodes CASRISGGNYNEQFF. The rearrangement joins TRBV11-1 to TRBJ2-1; 10 bases are shared with TRBD2. Trimming cost V 8 bases and J 3 bases; bases outside gene matches: 7. This CDR3 region has 15 residues. The germline CDR1 and CDR2 sequences are SGHAT and FQDESV (reference sequence).

This clonotype has only a few counts. This chain uses TRBV9 with TRBJ2-6; a possible D gene is TRBD2 (6 bases). The CDR3 covers 18 residues. Trimming stripped 0 bases from V and 1 base from J, with 14 bases between. Germline CDR1 and CDR2: SGDLS and YYNGEE. The CDR3 here is CASSVGIGGLSGANVLTF. The CDR3 nucleotides read TGTGCCAGCAGCGTAGGTATAGGAGGACTATCTGGGGCCAACGTCCTGACTTTC.

This clonotype was counted between two and nine times. V usage is TRBV7-2 and J usage is TRBJ1-6; D gene unclear. The CDR3 has 12 residues. V was clipped by 4 bases and J by 7 bases, with 5 bases between them. The germline V gene has CDR1 SGHTA and CDR2 FQGNSA. The CDR3 DNA is TGTGCCAGCAGCTGGGCCAATTCACCCCTCCACTTT. This translates into CASSWANSPLHF. The entire variable domain, with the rest obtained from reference TRBV7-2 and TRBJ1-6, is as follows: GAGVSQSPSNKVTEKGKDVELRCDPISGHTALYWYRQSLGQGLEFLIYFQGNSAPDKSGLPSDRFSAERTGGSVSTLTIQRTQQEDSAVYLCASSWANSPLHFGNGTRLTVT.

Of note for this clonotype: One end of the junction fails to match germline, which may point to a read error. The chain joins TRBV7-7 to TRBJ2-1; 13 nucleotides align to TRBD2. Germline V CDR1 and CDR2: SSHAT, FNYEAQ (reference sequence). The CDR3 contains 15 residues. CDR3 amino acids: CASSSGLAGVHEQFF. The CDR3 coding sequence is TGTGCTAGCAGCTCTGGACTAGCGGGAGTTCATGAGCAGTTCTTC.

As for this clonotype: The junction differs from germline at one of its ends, possibly a read error. The rearrangement joins TRBV4-1 to TRBJ1-2, with a possible D match to TRBD1 (6 bases). Germline V gives CDR1 MGHRA, CDR2 YSYEKL. The CDR3 runs to 15 residues. The CDR3 region is CASSQDPNQGSGYTF. The CDR3 DNA sequence: TGCGCCAGCAGCCAAGATCCCAATCAGGGGAGCGGCTACACTTTC.